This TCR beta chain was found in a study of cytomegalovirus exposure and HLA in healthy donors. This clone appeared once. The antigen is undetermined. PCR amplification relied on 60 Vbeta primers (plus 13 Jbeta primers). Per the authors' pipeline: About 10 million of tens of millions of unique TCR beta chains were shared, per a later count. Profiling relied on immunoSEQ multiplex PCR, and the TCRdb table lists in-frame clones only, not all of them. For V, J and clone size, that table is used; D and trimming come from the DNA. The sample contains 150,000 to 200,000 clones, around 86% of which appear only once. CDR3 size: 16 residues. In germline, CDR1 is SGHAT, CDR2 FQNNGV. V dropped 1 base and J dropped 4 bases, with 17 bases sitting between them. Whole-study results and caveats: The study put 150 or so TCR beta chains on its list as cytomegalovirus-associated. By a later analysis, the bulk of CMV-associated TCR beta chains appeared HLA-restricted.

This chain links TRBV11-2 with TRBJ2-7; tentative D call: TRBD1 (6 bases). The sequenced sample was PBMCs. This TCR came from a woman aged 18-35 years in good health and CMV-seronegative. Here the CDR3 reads CASSLGAERTDYEQYF. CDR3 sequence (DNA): TGTGCCAGCAGCTTAGGGGCCGAACGGACAGATTACGAGCAGTACTTC.